The rows below give T cell receptor beta chains drawn from one sample of a study of blood T cell repertoires in COVID-19. Only in-frame clones appear in the TCRdb table, and some are missing; sequencing was by immunoSEQ multiplex PCR. The sample includes some 220,000 clones, roughly 84% of them seen just once. Sequenced: peripheral blood. Receptor source: a woman aged 60-70 years with acute or convalescent COVID-19. CDR3s include the opening cysteine and the closing phenylalanine or tryptophan. A D gene is named only where the DNA matches it firmly. Where a row states a size, it is once, few, many or the class of an expanded clone; other rows omit it.

TRBD1 | NA | TRBJ2-7 | TRBV10-3 | CAISEATGGPAGEQYF | TGTGCCATCAGTGAGGCGACAGGGGGCCCCGCAGGGGAGCAGTACTTC
TRBD1 | NA | TRBJ1-3 | TRBV5-6 | CASSSDRGRGNTIYF | TGTGCCAGCAGCTCCGACAGGGGGCGAGGAAACACCATATATTTT
TRBD1 | NA | TRBJ1-2 | TRBV2 | CASSKRQGGDYGYTF | TGTGCCAGCAGTAAGAGACAGGGGGGGGACTATGGCTACACCTTC
NA | NA | TRBJ1-3 | TRBV5-6 | CASKVAGGNTIYF | TGTGCCAGCAAGGTAGCGGGAGGAAACACCATATATTTT
TRBD1 | NA | TRBJ2-5 | TRBV20-1 | CSASEFGDRRETQYF | TGCAGTGCTAGTGAGTTTGGGGACAGGAGGGAGACCCAGTACTTC
NA | once | TRBJ1-2 | TRBV9 | CASSANPGGSGGYTF | TGTGCCAGCAGCGCAAACCCGGGGGGCTCTGGTGGCTACACCTTC
NA | NA | TRBJ1-6 | TRBV7-2 | CASSLDQGRVAPLHF | TGTGCCAGCAGCTTAGATCAAGGGCGGGTGGCACCCCTCCACTTT
NA | NA | TRBJ1-5 | TRBV20-1 | CSASATGYNQPQHF | TGCAGTGCTAGTGCAACAGGTTACAATCAGCCCCAGCATTTT
NA | NA | TRBJ1-2 | TRBV7-8 | CASSLQEGPRYGYTF | TGTGCCAGCAGCTTACAGGAGGGCCCCCGCTATGGCTACACCTTC
NA | NA | TRBJ1-3 | TRBV2 | CASSTPGDGNTIYF | TGTGCCAGCAGTACCCCGGGGGATGGAAACACCATATATTTT
NA | NA | TRBJ1-2 | TRBV27 | CASSSGHRGDYGYTF | TGTGCCAGCAGTTCGGGACACCGGGGAGACTATGGCTACACCTTC
NA | once | TRBJ2-2 | TRBV6-4 | CASSDSKVGGLGELFF | TGTGCCAGCAGTGACTCAAAAGTCGGGGGGCTCGGGGAGCTGTTTTTT
TRBD1 | NA | TRBJ2-4 | TRBV28 | CASSQRGLDIQYF | TGTGCCAGCAGTCAAAGGGGGCTGGACATTCAGTACTTC
TRBD2 | NA | TRBJ2-3 | TRBV19 | CASSIRRGGAGDYTQYF | TGTGCCAGTAGTATCCGGCGCGGGGGGGCCGGGGACTATACGCAGTATTTT
NA | NA | TRBJ2-5 | TRBV11-2 | CASSLAPDFIPYF | TGTGCCAGCAGCTTAGCCCCGGACTTCATTCCTTACTTC
NA | NA | TRBJ1-1 | TRBV6-1 | CASSEAYYAYEAFF | TGTGCCAGCAGTGAAGCCTACTACGCCTATGAAGCTTTCTTT
NA | few | TRBJ1-1 | TRBV12-3/TRBV12-4 | CASSLGQEAFF | TGTGCCAGCAGTTTAGGGCAGGAAGCTTTCTTT
TRBD1 | NA | TRBJ1-1 | TRBV2 | CASSVTGGGDTEAFF | TGTGCCAGCAGCGTCACAGGGGGCGGGGACACTGAAGCTTTCTTT
NA | NA | TRBJ1-2 | TRBV19 | CASSPRLPTGSGGYTF | TGTGCCAGTAGCCCCAGACTACCGACAGGTAGTGGTGGCTACACCTTC
NA | NA | TRBJ1-1 | TRBV19 | CASSFSGPTEAFF | TGTGCCAGTAGTTTCTCAGGGCCCACTGAAGCTTTCTTT
NA | NA | TRBJ1-6 | TRBV28 | CASSFGLQGLRPLHF | TGTGCCAGCAGTTTCGGGCTACAGGGTCTACGGCCCCTCCACTTT
NA | NA | TRBJ2-2 | TRBV3-1/TRBV3-2 | CASSPYRDTGELFF | TGTGCCAGCAGCCCTTACCGGGACACCGGGGAGCTGTTTTTT
TRBD1 | NA | TRBJ1-1 | TRBV3-1/TRBV3-2 | CASSRTGTGAEAFF | TGTGCCAGCAGCAGAACCGGGACAGGGGCTGAAGCTTTCTTT
TRBD1 | NA | TRBJ1-2 | TRBV6-5 | CASSGLRDRVHGYTF | TGTGCCAGCAGCGGATTAAGGGACAGGGTCCATGGCTACACCTTC
NA | NA | TRBJ1-5 | TRBV4-2 | CASSQDIGHGTTTGSQHF | TGTGCCAGCAGCCAAGATATTGGGCATGGTACAACCACTGGGTCCCAGCATTTT